A selection of T cell receptor beta chains follows, all from one sample in a study of blood T cell repertoires in COVID-19. Generated by immunoSEQ multiplex PCR, the TCRdb table keeps only in-frame clones and is missing some. The table records about 170,000 clones, about 82% of them present only once. The sequenced sample was peripheral blood. These receptors all stem from a woman of 80 years or more with COVID-19, enrolled during active disease. CDR3s include the opening cysteine and the closing phenylalanine or tryptophan. The D gene is left open where the match is weak. Clone size is stated in some rows and not others, as once, few, many or a class when expanded.

v_call: TRBV3-1/TRBV3-2
j_call: TRBJ1-4
clone_size: once
d_call: .
cdr3_nt: TGTGCCAGCAGATGGACCGGGACACCCGAAAAACTGTTTTTT
cdr3_aa: CASRWTGTPEKLFF

v_call: TRBV4-2
j_call: TRBJ2-7
clone_size: .
d_call: .
cdr3_nt: TGTGCCAGCAGCCAGTACCCCCCCAACGGTTCGGCCTACGAGCAGTACTTC
cdr3_aa: CASSQYPPNGSAYEQYF

v_call: TRBV4-1
j_call: TRBJ2-7
clone_size: .
d_call: TRBD1
cdr3_nt: TGCGCCAGCAGCCAAGTCGGGACAGCCTACGAGCAGTACTTC
cdr3_aa: CASSQVGTAYEQYF

v_call: TRBV2
j_call: TRBJ2-3
clone_size: .
d_call: .
cdr3_nt: TGTGCCAGCAGTTGGCAGCGGCCTAGCACAGATACGCAGTATTTT
cdr3_aa: CASSWQRPSTDTQYF

v_call: TRBV18
j_call: TRBJ2-1
clone_size: .
d_call: .
cdr3_nt: TGTGCCAGCTCACCCAGTGGGCCCTCCTACAATGAGCAGTTCTTC
cdr3_aa: CASSPSGPSYNEQFF

v_call: TRBV9
j_call: TRBJ1-2
clone_size: .
d_call: TRBD1
cdr3_nt: TGTGCCAGCAGCCGGGACAGGGGCGGCTACACCTTC
cdr3_aa: CASSRDRGGYTF

v_call: TRBV6-4
j_call: TRBJ1-5
clone_size: .
d_call: .
cdr3_nt: TGTGCCAGCAGTGAACAGGCCGATCAGCCCCAGCATTTT
cdr3_aa: CASSEQADQPQHF

v_call: TRBV27
j_call: TRBJ2-3
clone_size: .
d_call: TRBD2
cdr3_nt: TGTGCCAGCAGTCACCAAGCGGGGACAGATACGCAGTATTTT
cdr3_aa: CASSHQAGTDTQYF

v_call: TRBV6-1
j_call: TRBJ1-2
clone_size: .
d_call: TRBD1
cdr3_nt: TGTGCCAGCAGTGAATGGGGACGGGGGACAGGGGTTTCCGACTATGGCTACACCTTC
cdr3_aa: CASSEWGRGTGVSDYGYTF

v_call: TRBV7-3
j_call: TRBJ1-2
clone_size: .
d_call: TRBD1
cdr3_nt: TGTGCCAGCAGTTCGACAGGGGTGGGCGGCTACACCTTC
cdr3_aa: CASSSTGVGGYTF

v_call: TRBV29-1
j_call: TRBJ2-1
clone_size: once
d_call: .
cdr3_nt: TGCAGCGTGGCCCTCTTAGCGTCAATACGGGCCCACAATGAGCAGTTCTTC
cdr3_aa: CSVALLASIRAHNEQFF

v_call: TRBV2
j_call: TRBJ2-1
clone_size: .
d_call: TRBD2
cdr3_nt: TGTGCCAGCAGTGAATTCGGCGGGGGCTCCTACAATGAGCAGTTCTTC
cdr3_aa: CASSEFGGGSYNEQFF

v_call: TRBV7-9
j_call: TRBJ1-5
clone_size: .
d_call: .
cdr3_nt: TGTGCCAGCAGCTTAGGAGGCCCTCAGCCCCAGCATTTT
cdr3_aa: CASSLGGPQPQHF

v_call: TRBV18
j_call: TRBJ2-5
clone_size: .
d_call: .
cdr3_nt: TGTGCCAGCTCACTCGGGACACCCCAAGAGACCCAGTACTTC
cdr3_aa: CASSLGTPQETQYF

v_call: TRBV28
j_call: TRBJ2-7
clone_size: .
d_call: .
cdr3_nt: TGTGCCAGCAGTTTACAGGGTAGCTACGAGCAGTACTTC
cdr3_aa: CASSLQGSYEQYF

v_call: TRBV7-9
j_call: TRBJ1-2
clone_size: .
d_call: .
cdr3_nt: TGTGCCAGCAGCGTGATGACAGCTAACTATGGCTACACCTTC
cdr3_aa: CASSVMTANYGYTF

v_call: TRBV2
j_call: TRBJ2-7
clone_size: few
d_call: TRBD2
cdr3_nt: TGTGCCAGCACCTCAGCGGGAGGGCGTATCGAGCAGTACTTC
cdr3_aa: CASTSAGGRIEQYF

v_call: TRBV11-3
j_call: TRBJ1-1
clone_size: .
d_call: .
cdr3_nt: TGTGCCAGCAGCCCCGGCCGGGGAAGCACTGAAGCTTTCTTT
cdr3_aa: CASSPGRGSTEAFF

v_call: TRBV3-1/TRBV3-2
j_call: TRBJ2-3
clone_size: .
d_call: .
cdr3_nt: TGTGCCAGCAGCCAGCGGGATACGCAGTATTTT
cdr3_aa: CASSQRDTQYF

v_call: TRBV4-1
j_call: TRBJ2-3
clone_size: .
d_call: TRBD2
cdr3_nt: TGCGCCAGCAGCCAAGCCCCTAGCGGGAACACAGATACGCAGTATTTT
cdr3_aa: CASSQAPSGNTDTQYF

v_call: TRBV28
j_call: TRBJ2-1
clone_size: .
d_call: TRBD2
cdr3_nt: TGTGCCAGCAACCCTAGCGGGAGGGATTACAATGAGCAGTTCTTC
cdr3_aa: CASNPSGRDYNEQFF

v_call: TRBV5-1
j_call: TRBJ1-2
clone_size: .
d_call: .
cdr3_nt: TGCGCCAGCAGCGAGCAGGACTATGGCTACACCTTC
cdr3_aa: CASSEQDYGYTF

v_call: TRBV6-2/TRBV6-3
j_call: TRBJ1-1
clone_size: .
d_call: .
cdr3_nt: TGTGCCAGCAGTTCCTTGCGGTGGACTGAAGCTTTCTTT
cdr3_aa: CASSSLRWTEAFF

v_call: TRBV6-1
j_call: TRBJ2-1
clone_size: .
d_call: TRBD1
cdr3_nt: TGTGCCAGCAGTGAGGGCGTAGGGACAGGAGGGGCCTACAATGAGCAGTTCTTC
cdr3_aa: CASSEGVGTGGAYNEQFF

v_call: TRBV5-1
j_call: TRBJ2-1
clone_size: .
d_call: .
cdr3_nt: TGCGCCAGCACAGGGGTTCGGGAGCAGTTCTTC
cdr3_aa: CASTGVREQFF

v_call: TRBV5-1
j_call: TRBJ2-5
clone_size: .
d_call: .
cdr3_nt: TGCGCCAGCAGCTTGGAAGCGGGTGGACAAGAGACCCAGTACTTC
cdr3_aa: CASSLEAGGQETQYF

v_call: TRBV16
j_call: TRBJ1-2
clone_size: .
d_call: TRBD1
cdr3_nt: TGTGCCAGCAGCCAGGTACTCACAGGGGAAGGCGGCTACACCTTC
cdr3_aa: CASSQVLTGEGGYTF

v_call: TRBV10-3
j_call: TRBJ2-3
clone_size: .
d_call: TRBD2
cdr3_nt: TGTGCCATCAGTGAGGGACTAGGGATGGGCACAGATACGCAGTATTTT
cdr3_aa: CAISEGLGMGTDTQYF

v_call: TRBV28
j_call: TRBJ1-2
clone_size: once
d_call: TRBD1
cdr3_nt: TGTGCCACCACCTCGGACAGGGGAAGTGGCACCTTC
cdr3_aa: CATTSDRGSGTF

v_call: TRBV9
j_call: TRBJ1-2
clone_size: .
d_call: TRBD1
cdr3_nt: TGTGCCAGCAGCCGGGACAGGAGTGGCTATGGCTACACCTTC
cdr3_aa: CASSRDRSGYGYTF

v_call: TRBV6-5
j_call: TRBJ2-1
clone_size: .
d_call: .
cdr3_nt: TGTGCCAGCATTGCAAAAGGGACACTTTTGAATGAGCAGTTCTTC
cdr3_aa: CASIAKGTLLNEQFF

v_call: TRBV18
j_call: TRBJ2-7
clone_size: few
d_call: .
cdr3_nt: TGTGCCAGCTCACCATTCCGGGACACCCCCTACGAGCAGTACTTC
cdr3_aa: CASSPFRDTPYEQYF

v_call: TRBV6-1
j_call: TRBJ1-4
clone_size: .
d_call: .
cdr3_nt: TGTGCCAGCAGTGAACCCCCGGGCAGGGAAAGAGCAACTAATGAAAAACTGTTTTTT
cdr3_aa: CASSEPPGRERATNEKLFF

v_call: TRBV18
j_call: TRBJ1-1
clone_size: .
d_call: .
cdr3_nt: TGTGCCAGCTCACCAATGGGCAGTAACACTGAAGCTTTCTTT
cdr3_aa: CASSPMGSNTEAFF